The next 23 T cell receptor beta chains were all read from a single sample in a study of T-cell reconstitution after alpha-beta-depleted transplantation in children. TCRbeta library preparation incorporated unique molecular identifiers. TCRdb called the PCR reads again in MiXCR, with one record for every CDR3 protein. Among 60,000 to 100,000 distinct CDR3 sequences listed, about a sixth were seen once. Sequences were derived from PBMCs, mostly from graft donor cells, sampled 360 days after TCRalphabeta/CD19-depleted stem cell transplant. Receptor source: a male patient aged 2-10 years who had a stem cell transplant for acute lymphoblastic leukemia, so the T cells may come from the graft donor.

This clonotype came up many times. V gene TRBV12-3 or TRBV12-4 combines with J gene TRBJ2-1, with D perhaps TRBD1 (5 bases). V lost 3 bases and J lost 7, with 13 bases in between. The CDR3 is made up of 14 amino acids. The CDR3 nucleotides read TGTGCCAGCAGTTTCCTCGAAAAGGGGAATGAGCAGTTCTTC. Its translation: CASSFLEKGNEQFF.

CDR3 DNA: TGCGCCAGCAGCAATGGACAGAGAACCTACGAGCAGTACTTC. Amino acid sequence: CASSNGQRTYEQYF. V is TRBV5-1 and J is TRBJ2-7, with a tentative D call TRBD1 (6 bases). The CDR3 extends over 14 amino acids. The germline CDR1 and CDR2 sequences are SGHRS and YFSETQ. Trimming took off 4 bases at V and 2 bases at J, with 13 bases between the two ends. The whole variable domain, filled in from reference TRBV5-1 and TRBJ2-7, reads KAGVTQTPRYLIKTRGQQVTLSCSPISGHRSVSWYQQTPGQGLQFLFEYFSETQRNKGNFPGRFSGRQFSNSRSEMNVSTLELGDSALYLCASSNGQRTYEQYFGPGTRLTVT.

CDR3 sequence: CASALRGSLNTEAFF. The CDR3 DNA reads as TGTGCCAGCGCGCTACGGGGCAGTTTGAACACTGAAGCTTTCTTT. This chain joins TRBV11-3 and TRBJ1-1, with TRBD1 as a possible D gene (5 bases). The germline V gene has CDR1 SGHNT and CDR2 YENEEA. Trimming took off 8 bases at V and 0 bases at J, with 16 bases between the two ends. This CDR3 contains 15 residues.

The rearrangement uses TRBV4-1 and TRBJ1-1, with 7 bases aligning to TRBD1. The CDR3 runs 15 residues. V trimming: 4 bases; J trimming: 1 base; junction bases outside the gene matches: 6. In germline, CDR1 is MGHRA, CDR2 YSYEKL. The CDR3 reads CASSRTGTENTEAFF. CDR3 coding DNA: TGCGCCAGCAGCCGCACCGGGACAGAGAACACTGAAGCTTTCTTT.

Worth noting for this clonotype: Since no conserved phenylalanine or tryptophan closes the CDR3, a read error is the likely cause. The DNA of the CDR3 is TGTGCCAGCAGCCTGGACAAGCTCGCATACGGGCAGTACTCC. This encodes CASSLDKLAYGQYS. The genes are TRBV11-2 and TRBJ2-7; D might be TRBD1 (5 bases). The CDR3 is 14 amino acids. The germline V gene has CDR1 SGHAT and CDR2 FQNNGV.

Ten or more counts support this clonotype. This sequence joins TRBV4-1 and TRBJ2-1; 12 nucleotides agree with TRBD2. The V gene end was trimmed by 1 base and the J gene end by 2 bases; junction bases not matched to a gene: 0. The CDR3 length is 16 residues. Germline loops: CDR1 MGHRA, CDR2 YSYEKL. CDR3 protein: CASSQASGRAYNEQFF. The CDR3 coding sequence is TGCGCCAGCAGCCAAGCTAGCGGGAGGGCCTACAATGAGCAGTTCTTC.

V is TRBV12-3 or TRBV12-4 and J is TRBJ2-5; 7 bases are shared with TRBD1. This CDR3 is built from 13 residues. The V segment lost 6 bases and the J segment 2 bases; nucleotides outside the gene matches: 3. CDR3 loop: CASRLGQQETQYF. The CDR3 DNA reads as TGTGCCAGCAGACTGGGACAGCAAGAGACCCAGTACTTC.

The chain carries TRBV20-1 and TRBJ1-2; 10 nucleotides align to TRBD1. The CDR3 is 18 amino acids. Germline V gene data show CDR1 as DFQATT and CDR2 as SNEGSKA (reference sequence). V gave up 1 base and J gave up 2 bases; unmatched junction bases: 13. The CDR3 region has the DNA TGCAGTGCTAGAGGCGGACCGGGACAGGGGTCACCGAACTATGGCTACACCTTC. Translation gives CSARGGPGQGSPNYGYTF.

Many counts were recorded for this clonotype. The chain employs TRBV29-1 and TRBJ2-1; the match to TRBD2 covers 10 bases. CDR3 length equals 13 residues. V lost 7 bases and J lost 5; bases outside the gene matches: 5. Germline-derived CDR1 and CDR2 are SQVTM and ANQGSEA. The CDR3 region is CSGSLAGHNEQFF. In DNA form, the CDR3 reads TGCAGCGGCTCACTAGCGGGGCACAATGAGCAGTTCTTC.

This chain links TRBV12-3 or TRBV12-4 with TRBJ2-3; TRBD2 matches 7 bases. V trimming: 4 bases; J trimming: 2 bases; junction bases outside the gene matches: 9. This CDR3 spans 16 amino acids. The CDR3: CASSSFLAVFTDTQYF. As DNA, the CDR3 is TGTGCCAGCAGTTCTTTTCTAGCGGTTTTCACAGATACGCAGTATTTT.

CDR3 sequence: CASSDRQGFEKLFF. In nucleotides, the CDR3 is TGTGCCAGCAGCGACCGACAGGGTTTCGAAAAACTGTTTTTT. V gene TRBV7-9 combines with J gene TRBJ1-4; 7 bases line up with TRBD1. Per the germline V gene, CDR1 is SEHNR and CDR2 is FQNEAQ (reference sequence). V lost 5 bases, J lost 8 bases, and 8 bases stayed unmatched. The CDR3 extends over 14 amino acids.

This clonotype was seen a few times. The rearrangement joins TRBV6-5 to TRBJ1-2; tentatively, D is TRBD1 (5 bases). The CDR3 is 14 amino acids. Trimming left V 2 bases short and J 7 bases short, with 14 bases between. Germline V CDR1 and CDR2: MNHEY, SVGAGI. CDR3 bases: TGTGCCAGCAGTTACCTGCCAGGGAAGTCTGGCTACACCTTC. Translation: CASSYLPGKSGYTF.

The sample holds many counts of this clonotype. V gene TRBV6-4 combines with J gene TRBJ2-1; TRBD2 matches at 10 bases. This CDR3 region has 15 residues. Germline V gene lookup returns CDR1 MRHNA and CDR2 SNTAGT. Unmatched junction bases numbered 8, after V lost 3 bases and J lost 9 bases. DNA for the CDR3: TGTGCCAGCAGTGAGAGCGGGAGGGTACGTACTGAGCAGTTCTTC. Translation gives CASSESGRVRTEQFF.

This clonotype was observed once. The chain has TRBV20-1 and TRBJ2-1; 14 bases line up with TRBD2. Trimming took 3 bases from V and 1 from J; bases not matched to a gene: 8. The CDR3 length is 18 residues. Germline V gene lookup returns CDR1 DFQATT and CDR2 SNEGSKA (reference sequence). Written as DNA, the CDR3 is TGCAGTGCTAGGACTAGCGGGAGGGAATTTAGGTCCTACAATGAGCAGTTCTTC. Translated, it gives CSARTSGREFRSYNEQFF.

This clonotype was counted at least ten times. The rearrangement joins TRBV7-9 to TRBJ2-1; a possible D gene is TRBD2 (6 bases). This CDR3 comprises 13 residues. V lost 0 bases and J 6 bases, leaving 6 bases between the germline ends. Germline loops: CDR1 SEHNR, CDR2 FQNEAQ (reference sequence). CDR3 sequence: CASSLASGNEQFF. Here the CDR3 DNA reads TGTGCCAGCAGCTTAGCTAGCGGCAATGAGCAGTTCTTC.

This clonotype was seen a few times. The chain combines TRBV5-1 with TRBJ2-3; 12 bases agree with TRBD2. The CDR3 runs to 16 residues. The germline CDR1 and CDR2 sequences are SGHRS and YFSETQ. The junction had 5 bases not matched to a gene; V was cut back by 4 bases and J by 2 bases. The CDR3 is CASSPGLAGNTDTQYF. The CDR3 region has the DNA TGCGCCAGCAGCCCAGGACTAGCGGGGAACACAGATACGCAGTATTTT.

This clonotype was observed a few times. The J gene is TRBJ2-5, the V gene TRBV6-1, with 9 bases that match TRBD2. The germline CDR1 and CDR2 sequences are MNHNS and SASEGT. The CDR3 loop spans 16 amino acids. The V and J ends lost 4 bases and 4 bases, in that order; junction bases with no gene match: 10. The CDR3 DNA is TGTGCCAGCAGTGTTTTTAGCGGGAGTCTTGGAGAGACCCAGTACTTC. Translated, it gives CASSVFSGSLGETQYF.

This clonotype was counted only a few times. The chain employs TRBV6-1 and TRBJ1-3, with no clear D. This CDR3 has 15 amino acids. Germline values: CDR1 MNHNS, CDR2 SASEGT. Trimming pared 5 bases from V and 0 bases from J, leaving 11 bases between. CDR3: CASSLGQSSGNTIYF. Here the CDR3 DNA reads TGTGCCAGCAGTCTGGGTCAATCCTCTGGAAACACCATATATTTT.

This clonotype was observed a handful of times. The chain carries TRBV12-3 or TRBV12-4 and TRBJ1-4; D remains unclear. There are 11 residues in the CDR3. V was shortened by 2 bases and J by 7 bases, with 2 bases between the two germline ends. The CDR3 is CASSLREKLFF. The DNA of the CDR3 is TGTGCCAGCAGTTTACGTGAAAAACTGTTTTTT.

This clonotype was observed a handful of times. The V gene is TRBV5-1, the J gene TRBJ1-4; 8 nucleotides align to TRBD1. This CDR3 has 19 residues. With V trimmed by 0 bases and J by 3 bases, 13 bases remained unmatched. Germline V gene lookup returns CDR1 SGHRS and CDR2 YFSETQ. The CDR3 DNA is TGCGCCAGCAGCTTGGCCTCCGGGACAGGCGGCATGGCTAATGAAAAACTGTTTTTT. Protein sequence: CASSLASGTGGMANEKLFF.

This clonotype was observed a few times. The chain is built from TRBV5-1 and TRBJ2-2; D unresolved. This CDR3 spans 16 amino acids. The germline V and J ends were trimmed by 0 bases and 1 base, with 10 bases remaining between them. Germline-derived CDR1 and CDR2 are SGHRS and YFSETQ. CDR3 coding DNA: TGCGCCAGCAGCTTGGGGGCTCGACTGAACACCGGGGAGCTGTTTTTT. Amino acids: CASSLGARLNTGELFF.

The chain uses TRBV5-1 and TRBJ2-4; 8 bases map to TRBD1. Germline CDR1 SGHRS, CDR2 YFSETQ. V was clipped by 3 bases and J by 0 bases; unmatched bases: 5. This CDR3 has 16 residues. Written as DNA, the CDR3 is TGCGCCAGCAGCTCGGGACAGGCCCTAGCCAAAAACATTCAGTACTTC. Translating gives CASSSGQALAKNIQYF.

This clonotype was seen ten or more times. The chain links TRBV5-1 to TRBJ2-3; TRBD2 matches at 8 bases. Germline assignment: CDR1 SGHRS and CDR2 YFSETQ. Losses at the gene ends were 2 bases for V and 8 bases for J; bases not matched to a gene: 16. The CDR3 contains 17 residues. The CDR3 sequence is CASSFTPHSGAPATQYF. The CDR3 nucleotides are TGCGCCAGCAGCTTCACCCCCCATAGCGGGGCCCCAGCTACGCAGTATTTT.